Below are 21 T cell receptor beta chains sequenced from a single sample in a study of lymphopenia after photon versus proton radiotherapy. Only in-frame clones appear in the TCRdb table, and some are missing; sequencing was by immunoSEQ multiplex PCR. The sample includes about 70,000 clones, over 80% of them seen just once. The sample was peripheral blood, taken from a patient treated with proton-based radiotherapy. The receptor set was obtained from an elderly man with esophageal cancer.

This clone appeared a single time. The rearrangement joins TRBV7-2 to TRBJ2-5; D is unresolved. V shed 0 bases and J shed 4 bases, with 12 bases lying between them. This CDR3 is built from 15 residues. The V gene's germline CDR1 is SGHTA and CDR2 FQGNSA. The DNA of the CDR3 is TGTGCCAGCAGCTTAGCGGGGTCGGGTGGAGAGACCCAGTACTTC. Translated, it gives CASSLAGSGGETQYF.

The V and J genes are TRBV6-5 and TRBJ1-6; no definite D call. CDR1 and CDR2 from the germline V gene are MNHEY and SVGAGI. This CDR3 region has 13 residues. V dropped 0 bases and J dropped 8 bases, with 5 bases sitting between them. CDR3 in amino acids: CASSYSLDSPLHF. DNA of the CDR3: TGTGCCAGCAGTTACTCTTTGGATTCACCCCTCCACTTT.

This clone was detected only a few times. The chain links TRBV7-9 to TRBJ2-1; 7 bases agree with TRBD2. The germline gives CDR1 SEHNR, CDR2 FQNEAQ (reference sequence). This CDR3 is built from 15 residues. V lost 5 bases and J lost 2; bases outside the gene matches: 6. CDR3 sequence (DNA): TGTGCCAGCAGCAGCCCGGGGGGAGCCTACAATGAGCAGTTCTTC. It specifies CASSSPGGAYNEQFF.

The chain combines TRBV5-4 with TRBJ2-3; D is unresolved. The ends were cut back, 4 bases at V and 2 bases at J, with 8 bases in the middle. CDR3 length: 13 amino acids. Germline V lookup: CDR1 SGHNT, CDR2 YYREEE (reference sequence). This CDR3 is CASSPRNTDTQYF. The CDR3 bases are TGTGCCAGCAGCCCGCGGAACACAGATACGCAGTATTTT.

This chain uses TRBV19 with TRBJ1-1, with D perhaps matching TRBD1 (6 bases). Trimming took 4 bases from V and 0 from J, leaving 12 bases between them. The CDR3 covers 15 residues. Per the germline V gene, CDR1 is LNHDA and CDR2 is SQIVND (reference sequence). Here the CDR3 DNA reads TGTGCCAGTAGTACCCTACAGGGAATGAACACTGAAGCTTTCTTT. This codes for CASSTLQGMNTEAFF.

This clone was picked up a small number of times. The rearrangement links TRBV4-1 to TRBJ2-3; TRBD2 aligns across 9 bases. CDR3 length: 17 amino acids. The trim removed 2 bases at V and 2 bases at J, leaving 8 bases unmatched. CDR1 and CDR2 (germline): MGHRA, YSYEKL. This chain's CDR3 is CASSQRFGLANTDTQYF. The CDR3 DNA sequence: TGCGCCAGCAGCCAACGCTTCGGACTAGCGAACACAGATACGCAGTATTTT.

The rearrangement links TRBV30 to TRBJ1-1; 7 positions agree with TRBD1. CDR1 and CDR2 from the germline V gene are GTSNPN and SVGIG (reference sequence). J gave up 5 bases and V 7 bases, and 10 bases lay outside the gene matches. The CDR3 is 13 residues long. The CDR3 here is CASDRVGETEAFF. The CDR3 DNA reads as TGTGCCTCCGACAGGGTGGGGGAGACTGAAGCTTTCTTT.

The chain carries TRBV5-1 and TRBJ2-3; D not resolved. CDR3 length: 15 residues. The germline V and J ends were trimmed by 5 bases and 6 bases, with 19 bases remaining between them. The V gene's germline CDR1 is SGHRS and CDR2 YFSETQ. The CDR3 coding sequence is TGCGCCAGCAGGCTTCTAGGAGCGTCAGTGGATACGCAGTATTTT. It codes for CASRLLGASVDTQYF.

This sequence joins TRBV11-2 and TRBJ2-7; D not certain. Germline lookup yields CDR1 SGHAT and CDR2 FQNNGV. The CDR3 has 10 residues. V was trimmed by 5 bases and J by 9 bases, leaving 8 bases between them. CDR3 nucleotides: TGTGCCAGCAGCCTTACTGTGCAGTACTTC. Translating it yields CASSLTVQYF.

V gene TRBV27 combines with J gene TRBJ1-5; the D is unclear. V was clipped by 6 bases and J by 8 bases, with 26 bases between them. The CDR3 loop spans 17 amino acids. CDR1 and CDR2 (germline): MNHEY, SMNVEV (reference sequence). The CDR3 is CASRNFSVETFSEPQHF. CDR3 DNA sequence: TGTGCCAGCAGAAACTTTAGTGTTGAAACCTTTTCGGAGCCCCAGCATTTT.

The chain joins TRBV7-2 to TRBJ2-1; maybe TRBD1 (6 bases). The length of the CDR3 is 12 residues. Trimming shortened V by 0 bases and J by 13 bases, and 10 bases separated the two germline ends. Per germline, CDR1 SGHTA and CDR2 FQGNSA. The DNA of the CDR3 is TGTGCCAGCAGCTTAGCCATGGACAGACAGTTCTTC. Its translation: CASSLAMDRQFF.

The CDR3 loop is CASSLVGAKEGYTF. Here the CDR3 DNA reads TGTGCCAGCAGCTTAGTGGGGGCGAAGGAAGGCTACACCTTC. The V and J genes are TRBV7-2 and TRBJ1-2; tentatively, D is TRBD1 (6 bases). Per the germline V gene, CDR1 is SGHTA and CDR2 is FQGNSA. The CDR3 length is 14 residues. V dropped 1 base and J dropped 8 bases, with 14 bases sitting between them.

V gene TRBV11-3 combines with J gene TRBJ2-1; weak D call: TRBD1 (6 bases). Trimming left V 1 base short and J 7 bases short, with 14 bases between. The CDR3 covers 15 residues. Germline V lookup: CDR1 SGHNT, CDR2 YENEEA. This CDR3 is CASSLGRAGANEQFF. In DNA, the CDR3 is TGTGCCAGCAGCTTAGGAAGGGCAGGGGCAAATGAGCAGTTCTTC. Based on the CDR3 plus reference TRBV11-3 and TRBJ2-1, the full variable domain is EAGVVQSPRYKIIEKKQPVAFWCNPISGHNTLYWYLQNLGQGPELLIRYENEEAVDDSQLPKDRFSAERLKGVDSTLKIQPAELGDSAVYLCASSLGRAGANEQFFGPGTRLTVL.

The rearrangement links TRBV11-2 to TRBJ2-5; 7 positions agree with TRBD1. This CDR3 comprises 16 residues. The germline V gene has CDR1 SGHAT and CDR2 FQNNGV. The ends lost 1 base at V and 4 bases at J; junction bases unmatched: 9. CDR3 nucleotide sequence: TGTGCCAGCAGCTTAGCTGGTAGGGGGCGTCCAGAGACCCAGTACTTC. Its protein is CASSLAGRGRPETQYF. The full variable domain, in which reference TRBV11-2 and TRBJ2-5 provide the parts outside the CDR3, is EAGVAQSPRYKIIEKRQSVAFWCNPISGHATLYWYQQILGQGPKLLIQFQNNGVVDDSQLPKDRFSAERLKGVDSTLKIQPAKLEDSAVYLCASSLAGRGRPETQYFGPGTRLLVL.

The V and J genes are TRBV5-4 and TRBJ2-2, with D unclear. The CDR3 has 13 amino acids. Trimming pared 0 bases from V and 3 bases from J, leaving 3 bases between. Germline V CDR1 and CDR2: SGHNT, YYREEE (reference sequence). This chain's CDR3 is CASSLDHTGELFF. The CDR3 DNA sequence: TGTGCCAGCAGCTTGGATCACACCGGGGAGCTGTTTTTT. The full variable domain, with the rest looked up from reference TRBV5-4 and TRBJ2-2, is ETGVTQSPTHLIKTRGQQVTLRCSSQSGHNTVSWYQQALGQGPQFIFQYYREEENGRGNFPPRFSGLQFPNYSSELNVNALELDDSALYLCASSLDHTGELFFGEGSRLTVL.

CDR3 in amino acids: CAPEYGQVPSYEQYF. Here the CDR3 DNA reads TGTGCTCCGGAATATGGGCAGGTCCCCTCCTACGAGCAGTACTTC. The chain recombines TRBV5-6 with TRBJ2-7; no clear D. The length of the CDR3 is 15 residues. The germline gives CDR1 SGHDT, CDR2 YYEEEE.

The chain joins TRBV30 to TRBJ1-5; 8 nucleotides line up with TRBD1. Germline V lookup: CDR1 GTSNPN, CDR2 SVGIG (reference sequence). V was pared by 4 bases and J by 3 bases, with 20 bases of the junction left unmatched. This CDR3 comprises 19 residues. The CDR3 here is CAWTLGGQGVILYNQPQHF. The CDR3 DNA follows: TGTGCCTGGACCCTAGGAGGACAGGGCGTCATTTTATACAATCAGCCCCAGCATTTT.

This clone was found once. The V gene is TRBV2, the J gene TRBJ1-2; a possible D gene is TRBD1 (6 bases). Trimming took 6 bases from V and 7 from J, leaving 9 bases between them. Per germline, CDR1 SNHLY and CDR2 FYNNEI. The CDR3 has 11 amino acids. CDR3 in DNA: TGTGCCAGCAGAGAACAGGGTGGCTACACCTTC. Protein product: CASREQGGYTF. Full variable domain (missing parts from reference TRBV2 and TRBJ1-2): EPEVTQTPSHQVTQMGQEVILRCVPISNHLYFYWYRQILGQKVEFLVSFYNNEISEKSEIFDDQFSVERPDGSNFTLKIRSTKLEDSAMYFCASREQGGYTFGSGTRLTVV.

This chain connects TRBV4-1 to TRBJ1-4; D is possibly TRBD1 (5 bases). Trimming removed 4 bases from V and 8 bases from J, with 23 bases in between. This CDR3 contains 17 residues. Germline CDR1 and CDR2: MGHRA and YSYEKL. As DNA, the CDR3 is TGCGCCAGCAGCCCCATGATGGTGGGCAGGGTAGGGGAAAAACTGTTTTTT. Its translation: CASSPMMVGRVGEKLFF.

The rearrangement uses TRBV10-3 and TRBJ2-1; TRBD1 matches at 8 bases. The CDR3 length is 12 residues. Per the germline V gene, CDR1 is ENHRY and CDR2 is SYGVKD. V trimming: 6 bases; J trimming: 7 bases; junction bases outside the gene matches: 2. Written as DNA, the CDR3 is TGTGCCATCAGGGACAGGGTGAATGAGCAGTTCTTC. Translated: CAIRDRVNEQFF.

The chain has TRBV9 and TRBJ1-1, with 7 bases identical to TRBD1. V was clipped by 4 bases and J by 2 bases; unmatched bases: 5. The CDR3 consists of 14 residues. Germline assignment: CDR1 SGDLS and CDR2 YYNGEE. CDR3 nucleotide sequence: TGTGCCAGCAGCACGGAAGGGGGCAACACTGAAGCTTTCTTT. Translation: CASSTEGGNTEAFF.